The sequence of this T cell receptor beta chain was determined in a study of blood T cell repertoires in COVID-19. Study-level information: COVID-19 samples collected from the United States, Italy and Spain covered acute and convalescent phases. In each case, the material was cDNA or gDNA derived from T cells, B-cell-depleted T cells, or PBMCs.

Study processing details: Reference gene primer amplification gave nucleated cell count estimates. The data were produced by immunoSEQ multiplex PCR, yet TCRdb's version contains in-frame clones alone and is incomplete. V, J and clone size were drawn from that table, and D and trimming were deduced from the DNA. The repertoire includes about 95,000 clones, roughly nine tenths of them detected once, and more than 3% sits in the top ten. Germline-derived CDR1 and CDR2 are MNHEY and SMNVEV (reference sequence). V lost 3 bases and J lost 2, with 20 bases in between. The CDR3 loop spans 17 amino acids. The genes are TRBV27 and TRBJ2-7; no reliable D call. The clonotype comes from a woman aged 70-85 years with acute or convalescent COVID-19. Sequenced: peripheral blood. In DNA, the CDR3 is TGTGCCAGCAGTTTTCGATATGGGCAGCCTCCGACCTACGAGCAGTACTTC. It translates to CASSFRYGQPPTYEQYF.